The 29 T cell receptor beta chains presented below share a single source sample, sequenced in a study of early T cells in non-severe SARS-CoV-2 infection. TCRdb used MiXCR to reprocess the 5' RACE reads, holding one entry per CDR3 protein. The repertoire holds more than 55,000 distinct CDR3 sequences, with around 13% as singletons. The sequencing input was whole blood. All receptors come from an adult who was a healthcare worker with PCR-confirmed SARS-CoV-2 infection or an uninfected control (not recorded which).

The chain couples TRBV7-9 to TRBJ2-1; the D is unclear. From germline, CDR1 is SEHNR and CDR2 FQNEAQ (reference sequence). This CDR3 spans 13 amino acids. Trimming took 3 bases from V and 5 from J, leaving 8 bases between them. As DNA, the CDR3 is TGTGCCAGCAGCTTCAGAAATGACAATGAGCAGTTCTTC. Amino acids: CASSFRNDNEQFF.

This clonotype was observed at least ten times. The chain has TRBV5-1 and TRBJ1-3; D call uncertain. CDR1 and CDR2 from the germline V gene are SGHRS and YFSETQ. The CDR3 length is 16 residues. V lost 1 base and J 0 bases, leaving 11 bases between the germline ends. This CDR3 is CASSLIPGVSGNTIYF. DNA of the CDR3: TGCGCCAGCAGCTTGATACCCGGGGTCTCTGGAAACACCATATATTTT.

This clonotype was counted only a few times. This chain links TRBV6-2 or TRBV6-3 with TRBJ2-7, with 8 nucleotides matching TRBD1. The V gene end was trimmed by 6 bases and the J gene end by 6 bases; junction bases not matched to a gene: 10. Per germline, CDR1 MNHEY and CDR2 SVGEGT. The CDR3 has 14 residues. The CDR3 loop reads CASSPMTGEFEQYF. The CDR3 nucleotides read TGTGCCAGCAGCCCCATGACAGGGGAATTCGAGCAGTACTTC.

This clonotype was recorded many times. The chain carries TRBV7-6 and TRBJ2-7; TRBD2 might be the D (6 bases). Trimming shortened V by 4 bases and J by 4 bases, and 11 bases separated the two germline ends. CDR3 length equals 13 residues. Germline values: CDR1 SGHVS, CDR2 FNYEAQ. This chain's CDR3 is CASSSGDRYEQYF. The CDR3 nucleotides read TGTGCCAGCAGCTCGGGAGACCGTTACGAGCAGTACTTC.

This clonotype has ten or more counts. The rearrangement uses TRBV21-1 and TRBJ1-5. TRBV21-1 is termed a pseudogene. The CDR3 spans 15 residues. This CDR3 is CARAFSGYSNQPQHF. The CDR3 nucleotides read TGTGCCAGGGCCTTCTCGGGGTATAGCAATCAGCCCCAGCATTTT.

This clonotype was recorded at least ten times. The chain combines TRBV10-3 with TRBJ2-5, with D perhaps matching TRBD1 or TRBD2 (7 bases each). Trimming took 8 bases from V and 3 from J, leaving 13 bases between them. Germline-derived CDR1 and CDR2 are ENHRY and SYGVKD. CDR3 size: 13 residues. The CDR3 loop is CAIRGGGEETQYF. In nucleotides, the CDR3 is TGTGCCATCCGGGGAGGGGGCGAAGAGACCCAGTACTTC.

This clonotype showed up many times. This chain links TRBV2 with TRBJ2-4; D uncertain. This CDR3 contains 16 residues. The V gene lost 4 bases and the J gene lost 0 bases, with 13 bases spanning the gap. In germline, CDR1 is SNHLY, CDR2 FYNNEI. CDR3 sequence reads: CASSGERKLAKNIQYF. The CDR3 DNA sequence: TGTGCCAGCAGTGGGGAACGGAAACTAGCCAAAAACATTCAGTACTTC.

In its sample, this clonotype was seen many times. The chain uses TRBV7-2 and TRBJ2-3; 12 bases align to TRBD1. The V segment lost 4 bases and the J segment 4 bases; nucleotides outside the gene matches: 3. The CDR3 loop spans 15 amino acids. The V gene's germline CDR1 is SGHTA and CDR2 FQGNSA. As DNA, the CDR3 is TGTGCCAGCAGCTCGGGACAGGGGGCCGCAGATACGCAGTATTTT. Its protein product is CASSSGQGAADTQYF.

In this sample, this clonotype turned up a few times. This chain connects TRBV6-2 or TRBV6-3 to TRBJ2-2; D not certain. The germline CDR1 and CDR2 sequences are MNHEY and SVGEGT. Trimming cost V 3 bases and J 5 bases, with 7 bases left between them. This CDR3 is 13 amino acids long. The CDR3 DNA is TGTGCCAGCAGTTATGAGAGGACCGGGGAGCTGTTTTTT. This gives the protein CASSYERTGELFF.

This clonotype was counted at least ten times. The V gene is TRBV20-1, the J gene TRBJ2-7; 7 bases are shared with TRBD2. Germline CDR1 is DFQATT and CDR2 is SNEGSKA (reference sequence). The V gene end was trimmed by 2 bases and the J gene end by 5 bases; junction bases not matched to a gene: 9. The CDR3 extends over 14 amino acids. CDR3 loop: CSARNHGGSNEQYF. The CDR3 DNA is TGCAGTGCTAGAAACCACGGCGGGAGTAACGAGCAGTACTTC.

J is TRBJ1-3 and V is TRBV11-2, with a possible D match to TRBD1 (6 bases). Trimming stripped 0 bases from V and 7 bases from J, with 16 bases between. The germline gives CDR1 SGHAT, CDR2 FQNNGV. The CDR3 sequence is 16 residues long. DNA for the CDR3: TGTGCCAGCAGCTTAGAGCGGGGGCCAGTGGGGAACACCATATATTTT. It specifies CASSLERGPVGNTIYF. The whole variable domain, filled in from reference TRBV11-2 and TRBJ1-3, reads EAGVAQSPRYKIIEKRQSVAFWCNPISGHATLYWYQQILGQGPKLLIQFQNNGVVDDSQLPKDRFSAERLKGVDSTLKIQPAKLEDSAVYLCASSLERGPVGNTIYFGEGSWLTVV.

In its sample, this clonotype was seen many times. V gene TRBV6-5 combines with J gene TRBJ2-1; TRBD1 might be the D (6 bases). The V and J ends lost 3 bases and 7 bases respectively, with 19 bases between them. The CDR3 is made up of 16 amino acids. Germline V gene sequence: CDR1 MNHEY, CDR2 SVGAGI. The CDR3 nucleotides are TGTGCCAGCAGTTATCGGCTGGGGGCTATAGGGAATGAGCAGTTCTTC. Translating it yields CASSYRLGAIGNEQFF.

This clonotype was counted a few times. This chain uses TRBV5-6 with TRBJ2-7; no reliable D call. V dropped 3 bases and J dropped 1 base, with 5 bases sitting between them. Germline V CDR1 and CDR2: SGHDT, YYEEEE. The CDR3 runs 12 residues. The CDR3 reads CASSWLSYEQYF. The CDR3 nucleotides read TGTGCCAGCAGCTGGTTGTCCTACGAGCAGTACTTC.

This clonotype was counted ten times or more. The gene calls are TRBV5-1 and TRBJ1-2; D call uncertain. The CDR3 loop spans 12 amino acids. CDR1 is SGHRS, CDR2 YFSETQ, per germline. Trimming removed 1 base at V and 3 bases at J, with 4 bases between. CDR3 sequence: CASSLTDYGYTF. As DNA, the CDR3 is TGCGCCAGCAGCTTGACAGACTATGGCTACACCTTC.

This clonotype has at least ten counts. This chain links TRBV10-2 with TRBJ1-1, with unresolved D. The germline CDR1 and CDR2 sequences are WSHSY and SAAADI. The germline V and J ends were trimmed by 6 bases and 1 base, with 9 bases remaining between them. The CDR3 extends over 13 amino acids. CDR3: CASRDFRNTEAFF. The CDR3 region has the DNA TGCGCCAGCAGGGACTTCCGGAACACTGAAGCTTTCTTT.

Ten or more counts support this clonotype. In nucleotides, the CDR3 is TGTGCCAGTGGCACTAGCGGGAGTACAACAGATACGCAGTATTTT. Protein product: CASGTSGSTTDTQYF. The V gene is TRBV11-2, the J gene TRBJ2-3, with 11 bases identical to TRBD2. Germline CDR1 reads SGHAT; CDR2 reads FQNNGV. V gave up 9 bases and J gave up 3 bases; unmatched junction bases: 8. The CDR3 loop spans 15 amino acids.

This clonotype was picked up many times. The genes are TRBV5-1 and TRBJ2-5; 8 bases agree with TRBD2. The CDR3 covers 18 residues. Germline assignment: CDR1 SGHRS and CDR2 YFSETQ. J gave up 3 bases and V 1 base, and 14 bases lay outside the gene matches. CDR3 DNA sequence: TGCGCCAGCAGCTTGAATCCCGGGAGGGCCCTCTCCAAAGAGACCCAGTACTTC. It encodes CASSLNPGRALSKETQYF.

The sample holds a few counts of this clonotype. V usage is TRBV7-9 and J usage is TRBJ1-4, with a possible D match to TRBD1 (5 bases). Looked up from germline, CDR1 is SEHNR and CDR2 is FQNEAQ (reference sequence). The CDR3 length is 12 residues. Trimming shortened V by 3 bases and J by 14 bases, and 13 bases separated the two germline ends. CDR3 amino acids: CASSFEGAQLFF. The CDR3 DNA reads TGTGCCAGCAGCTTCGAAGGGGCGCAGCTGTTTTTT.

This clonotype was detected a few times. The V gene is TRBV7-6, the J gene TRBJ2-2; D is unresolved. The CDR3 runs 12 residues. V lost 1 base and J lost 4, with 1 base in between. CDR1 SGHVS and CDR2 FNYEAQ come from the germline V gene. The CDR3 region is CASSLVTGELFF. The CDR3 DNA is TGTGCCAGCAGCTTAGTCACCGGGGAGCTGTTTTTT.

This clonotype was counted ten times or more. The V and J genes are TRBV27 and TRBJ2-7; 10 bases are a match to TRBD2. Per germline, CDR1 MNHEY and CDR2 SMNVEV (reference sequence). J lost 2 bases, V lost 2 bases, and 9 bases had no gene match. This CDR3 is 17 amino acids long. CDR3 DNA sequence: TGTGCCAGCAGTTTAAATTATCGGACTAGCGGCACCTACGAGCAGTACTTC. Its protein product is CASSLNYRTSGTYEQYF.

The genes are TRBV5-1 and TRBJ1-1; no clear D gene. CDR1 SGHRS and CDR2 YFSETQ come from the germline V gene. V lost 3 bases and J 3 bases, leaving 6 bases between the germline ends. The CDR3 runs to 12 residues. The CDR3 spells CASSSHDTEAFF. Written as DNA, the CDR3 is TGCGCCAGCAGCTCCCATGACACTGAAGCTTTCTTT.

This clonotype turned up a few times. J is TRBJ1-2 and V is TRBV12-3 or TRBV12-4; possible D gene TRBD1, 6 bases. The CDR3 consists of 14 residues. Trimming took 4 bases from V and 5 from J, leaving 14 bases between them. CDR3 sequence (DNA): TGTGCCAGCAGTTACTTTGTAGGGGGATATGGCTACACCTTC. Translating gives CASSYFVGGYGYTF.

The gene calls are TRBV5-6 and TRBJ1-2; D not certain. With 0 bases removed from V and 2 bases from J, the gap between germline ends came to 11 bases. Germline V gene data show CDR1 as SGHDT and CDR2 as YYEEEE. The CDR3 is 15 amino acids. The CDR3 DNA follows: TGTGCCAGCAGCTTGGGCAGGTACTTCAACTATGGCTACACCTTC. Its protein is CASSLGRYFNYGYTF.

In this sample, this clonotype turned up a few times. The rearrangement joins TRBV9 to TRBJ2-1; D perhaps matches TRBD2 (5 bases). Trimming removed 0 bases from V and 2 bases from J, with 12 bases in between. Germline CDR1 is SGDLS and CDR2 is YYNGEE. The CDR3 runs 16 residues. CDR3 sequence: CASSVATLSAYNEQFF. The DNA of the CDR3 is TGTGCCAGCAGCGTAGCTACCCTTAGCGCCTACAATGAGCAGTTCTTC.

This clonotype has at least ten counts. J is TRBJ2-4 and V is TRBV12-3 or TRBV12-4; D may be TRBD1 (7 bases). The CDR3 covers 13 residues. V was pared by 5 bases and J by 8 bases, with 13 bases between. The CDR3 loop is CASSPQGRYIQYF. CDR3 sequence (DNA): TGTGCCAGCAGTCCACAGGGGAGGTACATTCAGTACTTC.

This clonotype was seen more than once but under ten times. The gene calls are TRBV12-3 or TRBV12-4 and TRBJ1-4; no reliable D call. CDR3 length: 14 amino acids. V lost 3 bases to trimming and J lost 4 bases, with 9 bases between them. DNA for the CDR3: TGTGCCAGCAGTTTTGCACCTGTTAATGAAAAACTGTTTTTT. Translating it yields CASSFAPVNEKLFF.

This sequence joins TRBV6-5 and TRBJ2-4; 15 nucleotides agree with TRBD2. Germline CDR1 is MNHEY and CDR2 is SVGAGI. Losses at the gene ends were 5 bases for V and 1 base for J; bases not matched to a gene: 6. There are 18 residues in the CDR3. CDR3 residues: CASSPGLAGGGAKNIQYF. The DNA for the CDR3 is TGTGCCAGCAGTCCGGGACTAGCGGGAGGAGGGGCCAAAAACATTCAGTACTTC.

This clonotype has just a few counts. The rearrangement uses TRBV12-3 or TRBV12-4 and TRBJ1-5, with D possibly being TRBD1 (5 bases). Trimming removed 1 base at V and 5 bases at J, with 12 bases between. The CDR3 contains 15 residues. CDR3: CASSLGGNLDQPQHF. The CDR3, as DNA: TGTGCCAGCAGTTTAGGGGGGAATTTGGATCAGCCCCAGCATTTT.

The chain employs TRBV9 and TRBJ1-6; a possible D gene is TRBD1 (6 bases). This CDR3 spans 14 amino acids. The V gene's germline CDR1 is SGDLS and CDR2 YYNGEE. The germline V and J ends were trimmed by 5 bases and 7 bases, with 13 bases remaining between them. This chain's CDR3 is CASSKDSWNSPLHF. CDR3 coding DNA: TGTGCCAGCAGTAAGGACAGCTGGAATTCACCCCTCCACTTT.